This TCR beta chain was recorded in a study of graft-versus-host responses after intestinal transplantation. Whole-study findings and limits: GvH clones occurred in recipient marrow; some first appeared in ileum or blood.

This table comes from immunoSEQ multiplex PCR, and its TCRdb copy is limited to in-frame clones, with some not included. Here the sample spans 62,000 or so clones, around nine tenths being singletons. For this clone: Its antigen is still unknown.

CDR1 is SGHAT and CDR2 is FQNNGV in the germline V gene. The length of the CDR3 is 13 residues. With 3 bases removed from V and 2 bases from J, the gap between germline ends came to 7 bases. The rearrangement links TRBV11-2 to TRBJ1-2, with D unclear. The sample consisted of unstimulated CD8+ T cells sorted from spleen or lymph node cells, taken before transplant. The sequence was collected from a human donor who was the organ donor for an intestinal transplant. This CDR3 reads CASSFRYNYGYTF. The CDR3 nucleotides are TGTGCCAGCAGCTTTAGATACAACTATGGCTACACCTTC.